This T cell receptor beta chain came from a study of cytomegalovirus exposure and HLA in healthy donors. Study-wide context: Within the Caucasian-associated ancestry cluster were roughly 81% of the approximately 390 genotyped donors.

With regard to this clone: The antigen is unknown.

Germline V lookup: CDR1 LNHNV, CDR2 YYDKDF (reference sequence). V was shortened by 10 bases and J by 1 base, with 14 bases between the two germline ends. The CDR3 is 14 amino acids. Study-level results: TCR beta chain V- and J-gene trimming was linked, in a later analysis, to a missense variant in DCLRE1C. As immune exposure information, only CMV serostatus was available.

The study ran its PCR with 60 Vbeta and 13 Jbeta primers. The method was immunoSEQ multiplex PCR; TCRdb's version includes in-frame clones alone and lacks a portion of them. The table shows approximately 79,000 clones, with around 81% occurring only once. The sample comprised PBMCs. The chain carries TRBV15 and TRBJ2-1, with D perhaps TRBD2 (5 bases). The TCR sequence derives from a male donor in good health and CMV-seropositive. The CDR3 here is CAIRSGVSYNEQFF. The DNA for the CDR3 is TGTGCCATCCGGAGCGGAGTTTCCTACAATGAGCAGTTCTTC.